The sequence of this T cell receptor (beta chain) was determined in a study of T cell repertoires in cytomegalovirus infection. With regard to this clonotype: Antigen: not known.

Notes on the study in general: Predominance within the ex vivo response was attributable to HLA-C-restricted CMV-specific TCR beta clonotypes.

The CDR3 covers 13 residues. Looked up from germline, CDR1 is SGHTA and CDR2 is FQGTGA. The V gene lost 6 bases and the J gene lost 4 bases, with 12 bases spanning the gap. TCRdb passed the reads through MiXCR, listing each CDR3 protein once. The data hold 830,000 or so distinct CDR3 sequences, with around a third observed a single time. The clonotype was recovered from a human donor in good health (CMV status not recorded). Some clones in this sample may be carry-over from other donors' samples. The source was cultured CD8+ T cells from PBMCs, collected from culture after CMV antigen stimulation. This chain joins TRBV7-3 and TRBJ1-1, with D unclear. CDR3 coding DNA: TGTGCCAGCAGTTCAGTGGGGTTCACTGAAGCTTTCTTT. It codes for CASSSVGFTEAFF. The entire variable domain, with the rest obtained from reference TRBV7-3 and TRBJ1-1, is as follows: GAGVSQTPSNKVTEKGKYVELRCDPISGHTALYWYRQSLGQGPEFLIYFQGTGAADDSGLPNDRFFAVRPEGSVSTLKIQRTERGDSAVYLCASSSVGFTEAFFGQGTRLTVV.